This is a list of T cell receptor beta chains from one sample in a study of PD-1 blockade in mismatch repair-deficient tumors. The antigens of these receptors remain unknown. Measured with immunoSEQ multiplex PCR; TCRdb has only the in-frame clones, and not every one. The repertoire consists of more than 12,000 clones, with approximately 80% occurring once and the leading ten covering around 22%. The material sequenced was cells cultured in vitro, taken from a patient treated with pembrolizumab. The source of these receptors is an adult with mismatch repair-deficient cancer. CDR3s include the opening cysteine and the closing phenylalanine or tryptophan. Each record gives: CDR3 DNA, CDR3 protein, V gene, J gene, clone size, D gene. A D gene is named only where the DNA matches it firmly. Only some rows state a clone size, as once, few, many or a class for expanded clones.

CDR3nt: TGTGCCGGAAAGCGGGAGGGCCGCCACGAGCAGTACTTC; CDR3aa: CAGKREGRHEQYF; v_gene: TRBV30; j_gene: TRBJ2-7; abundance: .; d_gene: TRBD2
CDR3nt: TGTGCCAGCAGCCGCTCTTCCGGGACTAGCGGGCGCAATGAGCAGTTCTTC; CDR3aa: CASSRSSGTSGRNEQFF; v_gene: TRBV7-3; j_gene: TRBJ2-1; abundance: .; d_gene: TRBD2
CDR3nt: TGTGCCAGCAGTGTTCTCGCTTTCGGACAGGGAAGAAGGTCAGATACGCAGTATTTT; CDR3aa: CASSVLAFGQGRRSDTQYF; v_gene: TRBV27; j_gene: TRBJ2-3; abundance: few; d_gene: TRBD1
CDR3nt: TGTGCCAGCAGATCCGGGACAGGGTCGTCCGGGGAGCTGTTTTTT; CDR3aa: CASRSGTGSSGELFF; v_gene: TRBV6-1; j_gene: TRBJ2-2; abundance: .; d_gene: TRBD1
CDR3nt: TGCGCCAGCAGCCATGGGACATACGAGCAGTACTTC; CDR3aa: CASSHGTYEQYF; v_gene: TRBV4-1; j_gene: TRBJ2-7; abundance: few; d_gene: .
CDR3nt: TGTGCCAGCAGCCAAGCCACTGGGGCCAACGTCCTGACTTTC; CDR3aa: CASSQATGANVLTF; v_gene: TRBV14; j_gene: TRBJ2-6; abundance: .; d_gene: .
CDR3nt: TGTGCCAGCTCACCACCGTTAGGAGGGGAGACCCAGTACTTC; CDR3aa: CASSPPLGGETQYF; v_gene: TRBV18; j_gene: TRBJ2-5; abundance: .; d_gene: .
CDR3nt: TGCGCCAGCCAGGGGACCTCGAACACCGGGGAGCTGTTTTTT; CDR3aa: CASQGTSNTGELFF; v_gene: TRBV5-1; j_gene: TRBJ2-2; abundance: .; d_gene: .
CDR3nt: TGTGCCAGCAGCCAAGAGGAGGGTTCTAGCACAGATACGCAGTATTTT; CDR3aa: CASSQEEGSSTDTQYF; v_gene: TRBV4-2; j_gene: TRBJ2-3; abundance: .; d_gene: .
CDR3nt: TGCGCCAGCAGCTTGGCCCTCTACGGGACCTACGAGCAGTACTTC; CDR3aa: CASSLALYGTYEQYF; v_gene: TRBV5-1; j_gene: TRBJ2-7; abundance: medium-sized; d_gene: .
CDR3nt: TGTGCCAGCAGCCCTTGGACAGCTACTTACGACGGGGAGCTGTTTTTT; CDR3aa: CASSPWTATYDGELFF; v_gene: TRBV9; j_gene: TRBJ2-2; abundance: .; d_gene: .
CDR3nt: TGTGCCAGCAGCAGACCGACAGGGGGCGTGGAGACCCAGTACTTC; CDR3aa: CASSRPTGGVETQYF; v_gene: TRBV28; j_gene: TRBJ2-5; abundance: .; d_gene: TRBD1
CDR3nt: TGTGCCTGGGTCAGGGGCCCGGGAGTTACTGAAGCTTTCTTT; CDR3aa: CAWVRGPGVTEAFF; v_gene: TRBV30; j_gene: TRBJ1-1; abundance: few; d_gene: .
CDR3nt: TGTGCCAGCTACTTTCGCGGGGGTACGAACACCGGGGAGCTGTTTTTT; CDR3aa: CASYFRGGTNTGELFF; v_gene: TRBV18; j_gene: TRBJ2-2; abundance: .; d_gene: TRBD2
CDR3nt: TGTGCCAGTAGTATAGGGCTAGCGGGACAGTCCGGGGAGCTGTTTTTT; CDR3aa: CASSIGLAGQSGELFF; v_gene: TRBV19; j_gene: TRBJ2-2; abundance: .; d_gene: TRBD2
CDR3nt: TGTGCCAGTAGTGAGGGAGGCGGTCAGCCCCAGCATTTT; CDR3aa: CASSEGGGQPQHF; v_gene: TRBV19; j_gene: TRBJ1-5; abundance: .; d_gene: .
CDR3nt: TGTGCCAGCCACTCTAGTTCAGGCGGCTCCTACGAGCAGTACTTC; CDR3aa: CASHSSSGGSYEQYF; v_gene: TRBV6-5; j_gene: TRBJ2-7; abundance: .; d_gene: .
CDR3nt: TGTGCCTGGCCAGGGGCGAACGGCTACACCTTC; CDR3aa: CAWPGANGYTF; v_gene: TRBV30; j_gene: TRBJ1-2; abundance: .; d_gene: .
CDR3nt: TGTGCCATCAGTGACACTAGCGCCAGTACAGATACGCAGTATTTT; CDR3aa: CAISDTSASTDTQYF; v_gene: TRBV10-3; j_gene: TRBJ2-3; abundance: .; d_gene: TRBD2
CDR3nt: TGTGCCAGTAGTATTCCAGACAGGGGGAGAAATCAGCCCCAGCATTTT; CDR3aa: CASSIPDRGRNQPQHF; v_gene: TRBV19; j_gene: TRBJ1-5; abundance: .; d_gene: TRBD1
CDR3nt: TGTGCCACCGGGACAGGGGACCCCAATCAGCCCCAGCATTTT; CDR3aa: CATGTGDPNQPQHF; v_gene: TRBV10-3; j_gene: TRBJ1-5; abundance: large; d_gene: TRBD1
CDR3nt: TGTGCCAGCAGCCAATTCCAAAGACAGGGGAATGAAAAACTGTTTTTT; CDR3aa: CASSQFQRQGNEKLFF; v_gene: TRBV14; j_gene: TRBJ1-4; abundance: .; d_gene: TRBD1
CDR3nt: TGTGCCAGAGCTTCACCAATTCAGAAGACGCAGTATTTT; CDR3aa: CARASPIQKTQYF; v_gene: TRBV9; j_gene: TRBJ2-3; abundance: .; d_gene: .
CDR3nt: TGTGCCAGTACTCCGTTCACGACTAGCTACAATGAGCAGTTCTTC; CDR3aa: CASTPFTTSYNEQFF; v_gene: TRBV19; j_gene: TRBJ2-1; abundance: .; d_gene: .
CDR3nt: TGTGCCAGCAGCGGAGACACTTACGAGCAGTACTTC; CDR3aa: CASSGDTYEQYF; v_gene: TRBV2; j_gene: TRBJ2-7; abundance: .; d_gene: .
CDR3nt: TGTGCCAGCACCGGGGCCCGCGGCTATGGCTACACCTTC; CDR3aa: CASTGARGYGYTF; v_gene: TRBV7-8; j_gene: TRBJ1-2; abundance: .; d_gene: .
CDR3nt: TGTGCCAGCAATCCGGGACAGGGGGCCAATGAGCAGTTCTTC; CDR3aa: CASNPGQGANEQFF; v_gene: TRBV6-5; j_gene: TRBJ2-1; abundance: .; d_gene: TRBD1
CDR3nt: TGTGCCAGCAGCCCCAGGGAAAACTATGGCTACACCTTC; CDR3aa: CASSPRENYGYTF; v_gene: TRBV7-6; j_gene: TRBJ1-2; abundance: .; d_gene: .
CDR3nt: TGCAGCGTTTGGCCGGGACTAGGAAGCGACGAGCAGTACTTC; CDR3aa: CSVWPGLGSDEQYF; v_gene: TRBV29-1; j_gene: TRBJ2-7; abundance: .; d_gene: TRBD2
CDR3nt: TGTGCCAGCAGCAAGGGACTAGACCTAAATGAGCAGTTCTTC; CDR3aa: CASSKGLDLNEQFF; v_gene: TRBV7-9; j_gene: TRBJ2-1; abundance: .; d_gene: TRBD2
CDR3nt: TGCGCCAGCAGTGTTGGCGGGGGCAATGAGCAGTTCTTC; CDR3aa: CASSVGGGNEQFF; v_gene: TRBV10-2; j_gene: TRBJ2-1; abundance: .; d_gene: TRBD2
CDR3nt: TGCGCCAGCAGCCCCGGGGGCAGGGCTCTTTCTCACTATGGCTACACCTTC; CDR3aa: CASSPGGRALSHYGYTF; v_gene: TRBV5-1; j_gene: TRBJ1-2; abundance: .; d_gene: .
CDR3nt: TGTGCCAGCAGCACGGGACCTGTTGGGGGGCCGCGCGGATTT; CDR3aa: CASSTGPVGGPRGF; v_gene: TRBV5-8; j_gene: TRBJ1-4; abundance: .; d_gene: .
CDR3nt: TGTGCCAGCTCACCGGGACAGGGACAGGGGATGTACGAGCAGTACTTC; CDR3aa: CASSPGQGQGMYEQYF; v_gene: TRBV18; j_gene: TRBJ2-7; abundance: once; d_gene: TRBD1
CDR3nt: TGTGCCAGCAGCTTAGTGCTAGGGGGCGCTAACTATGGCTACACCTTC; CDR3aa: CASSLVLGGANYGYTF; v_gene: TRBV7-2; j_gene: TRBJ1-2; abundance: .; d_gene: TRBD1
CDR3nt: TGTGCCAGCAGTATGCAAGAGACCCAGTACTTC; CDR3aa: CASSMQETQYF; v_gene: TRBV28; j_gene: TRBJ2-5; abundance: few; d_gene: .
CDR3nt: TGCGCCAGCAACTTCGGACTAGCGGGAGGGCCGGGGGATGAGCAGTTCTTC; CDR3aa: CASNFGLAGGPGDEQFF; v_gene: TRBV5-1; j_gene: TRBJ2-1; abundance: once; d_gene: TRBD2
CDR3nt: TGTGCCAGCAGCCATGCTCAAGAGACCCAGTACTTC; CDR3aa: CASSHAQETQYF; v_gene: TRBV14; j_gene: TRBJ2-5; abundance: .; d_gene: .
CDR3nt: TGTGCCAGTAGGTCCCTTGGTGGGGGGTTCAATCAGCCCCAGCATTTT; CDR3aa: CASRSLGGGFNQPQHF; v_gene: TRBV19; j_gene: TRBJ1-5; abundance: medium-sized; d_gene: .
CDR3nt: TGCGCCAGCCAACTAACCGGGACAACCAATGAGCAGTTCTTC; CDR3aa: CASQLTGTTNEQFF; v_gene: TRBV5-1; j_gene: TRBJ2-1; abundance: once; d_gene: .
CDR3nt: TGTGCCAGCAGCCAAATAAGGGGGTATAGCAATCAGCCCCAGCATTTT; CDR3aa: CASSQIRGYSNQPQHF; v_gene: TRBV16; j_gene: TRBJ1-5; abundance: .; d_gene: .
CDR3nt: TGTGCCAGCAGCTTCGAGCGGACAGGTCGCTCTGGAAACACCATATATTTT; CDR3aa: CASSFERTGRSGNTIYF; v_gene: TRBV7-9; j_gene: TRBJ1-3; abundance: .; d_gene: TRBD1
CDR3nt: TGCAGCGTTGCACCAGCGGGAGGTCAAGAGACCCAGTACTTC; CDR3aa: CSVAPAGGQETQYF; v_gene: TRBV29-1; j_gene: TRBJ2-5; abundance: .; d_gene: TRBD2
CDR3nt: TGTGCCAGCAGCGAGGGGACTAGCCTAGACTCCTACAATGAGCAGTTCTTC; CDR3aa: CASSEGTSLDSYNEQFF; v_gene: TRBV9; j_gene: TRBJ2-1; abundance: few; d_gene: TRBD2